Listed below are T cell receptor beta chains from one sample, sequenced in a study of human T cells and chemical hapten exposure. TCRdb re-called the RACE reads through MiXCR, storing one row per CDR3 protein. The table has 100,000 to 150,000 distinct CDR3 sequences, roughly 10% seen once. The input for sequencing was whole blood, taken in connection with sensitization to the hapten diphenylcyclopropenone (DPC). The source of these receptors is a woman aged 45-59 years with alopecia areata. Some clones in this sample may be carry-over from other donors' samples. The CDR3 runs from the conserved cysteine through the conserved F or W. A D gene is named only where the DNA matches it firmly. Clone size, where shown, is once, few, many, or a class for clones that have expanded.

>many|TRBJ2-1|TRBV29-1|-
TGCAGCGTTGAAACCTATTACAATGAGCAGTTCTTC
CSVETYYNEQFF
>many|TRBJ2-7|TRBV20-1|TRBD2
TGCAGTGCCCTCGGACTAGCGGGAGGCGCGGACTACGAGCAGTACTTC
CSALGLAGGADYEQYF
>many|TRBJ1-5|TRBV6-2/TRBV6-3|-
TGTGCCAGCAGTTTAGGACAGTCATTCAATCAGCCCCAGCATTTT
CASSLGQSFNQPQHF
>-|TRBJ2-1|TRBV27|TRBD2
TGTGCCAGCAGTTTATATAGCGGGAGGTCCTACAATGAGCAGTTCTTC
CASSLYSGRSYNEQFF
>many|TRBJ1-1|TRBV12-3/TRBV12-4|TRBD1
TGTGCCAGCAGTCCGACAGGGAGTACTGAAGCTTTCTTT
CASSPTGSTEAFF
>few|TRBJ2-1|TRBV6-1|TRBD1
TGTGCCAGCAGGGACCTAAGGGGGCAAACTAGGAATGAGCAGTTCTTC
CASRDLRGQTRNEQFF
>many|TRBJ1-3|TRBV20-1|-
TGCAGTGCTAGAGACTCGACAGGAGCATCTGGAAACACCATATATTTT
CSARDSTGASGNTIYF
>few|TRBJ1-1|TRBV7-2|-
TGTGCCAGCAGCTTCACGTCAGGCACCAGTACTGAAGCTTTCTTT
CASSFTSGTSTEAFF
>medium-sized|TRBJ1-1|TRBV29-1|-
TGCAGCGCCAGGGAAAGTGGCACTGAAGCTTTCTTT
CSARESGTEAFF
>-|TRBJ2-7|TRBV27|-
TGTGCCAGCAGTTTAAGAGGACACCCTAACTACGAGCAGTACTTC
CASSLRGHPNYEQYF
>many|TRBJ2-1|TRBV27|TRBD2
TGTGCCAGCAGTCCGGGACTAGCGGGGGGATTTGGACGGTACAATGAGCAGTTCTTC
CASSPGLAGGFGRYNEQFF
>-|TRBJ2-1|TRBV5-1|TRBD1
TGCGCCAGCAGCCATAGGCAGGGGGCGCAGAATGAGCAGTTCTTC
CASSHRQGAQNEQFF
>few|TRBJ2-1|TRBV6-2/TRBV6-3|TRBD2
TGTGCCAGCAAACTAGCGGGAGCGTACAATGAGCAGTTCTTC
CASKLAGAYNEQFF